These 23 T cell receptor beta chains were all obtained from the same sample, sequenced in a study of blood T cell repertoires in COVID-19. Repertoires were generated with immunoSEQ multiplex PCR, while TCRdb's copy carries only in-frame clones and drops some. The table lists some 200,000 clones, roughly 88% of them singletons. Sequences were obtained from peripheral blood. The receptors derive from a young man with active or convalescent COVID-19.

The chain links TRBV19 to TRBJ2-7, with 8 bases aligning to TRBD1. V was clipped by 6 bases and J by 3 bases; unmatched bases: 10. In germline, CDR1 is LNHDA, CDR2 SQIVND (reference sequence). The CDR3 has 15 residues. The CDR3 DNA reads as TGTGCCAGTAGCAGGACCGGGACAGGTAACTACGAGCAGTACTTC. Protein product: CASSRTGTGNYEQYF. The full variable domain, in which reference TRBV19 and TRBJ2-7 provide the parts outside the CDR3, is DGGITQSPKYLFRKEGQNVTLSCEQNLNHDAMYWYRQDPGQGLRLIYYSQIVNDFQKGDIAEGYSVSREKKESFPLTVTSAQKNPTAFYLCASSRTGTGNYEQYFGPGTRLTVT.

CDR3 region: CSAILRGELFF. The CDR3 coding sequence is TGCAGTGCTATTTTGAGGGGGGAGCTGTTTTTT. The genes are TRBV20-1 and TRBJ2-2; unclear D gene. The germline CDR1 and CDR2 sequences are DFQATT and SNEGSKA (reference sequence). The CDR3 totals 11 residues. V was trimmed by 4 bases and J by 8 bases, leaving 8 bases between them.

This chain joins TRBV28 and TRBJ2-1; 13 bases map to TRBD2. CDR3 length: 14 amino acids. Germline CDR1 reads MDHEN; CDR2 reads SYDVKM. With V trimmed by 7 bases and J by 7 bases, 4 bases remained unmatched. CDR3 DNA sequence: TGTGCCAGCACCCTGACTAGCGGGAGGAATGAGCAGTTCTTC. This codes for CASTLTSGRNEQFF.

The genes are TRBV5-1 and TRBJ2-1; 12 bases map to TRBD2. The ends lost 7 bases at V and 0 bases at J; junction bases unmatched: 5. CDR3 length: 16 residues. Germline V CDR1 and CDR2: SGHRS, YFSETQ. DNA for the CDR3: TGCGCCAGCGCACTAGCGGGGGGAACCTCCTACAATGAGCAGTTCTTC. Translating gives CASALAGGTSYNEQFF. The full variable domain, its missing parts supplied by reference TRBV5-1 and TRBJ2-1, is KAGVTQTPRYLIKTRGQQVTLSCSPISGHRSVSWYQQTPGQGLQFLFEYFSETQRNKGNFPGRFSGRQFSNSRSEMNVSTLELGDSALYLCASALAGGTSYNEQFFGPGTRLTVL.

This clone was observed once. V usage is TRBV19 and J usage is TRBJ2-7, with a possible D match to TRBD1 (6 bases). This CDR3 contains 16 residues. Germline loops: CDR1 LNHDA, CDR2 SQIVND (reference sequence). V was shortened by 3 bases and J by 3 bases, with 18 bases between the two germline ends. The CDR3 region has the DNA TGTGCCAGTAGTATTCTCGGGACAAGGGGGAGCTACGAGCAGTACTTC. As protein: CASSILGTRGSYEQYF.

This clone came up once. The V call is TRBV29-1, the J call TRBJ1-6; the match to TRBD1 covers 8 bases. J lost 6 bases, V lost 7 bases, and 8 bases had no gene match. Germline V gene sequence: CDR1 SQVTM, CDR2 ANQGSEA. This CDR3 contains 14 residues. The CDR3 spells CSAQDRDRNSPLHF. For the CDR3, the DNA is TGCAGCGCCCAGGACAGGGATCGTAATTCACCCCTCCACTTT.

The CDR3 region is CAWSALPYGYTF. CDR3 nucleotides: TGTGCCTGGAGTGCCCTCCCCTATGGCTACACCTTC. This chain uses TRBV30 with TRBJ1-2; no definite D call. Between the trimmed V and J ends, which lost 1 base and 4 bases, there was a span of 7 bases. Germline V CDR1 and CDR2: GTSNPN, SVGIG (reference sequence). The CDR3 spans 12 residues.

V is TRBV5-4 and J is TRBJ2-3; 9 bases line up with TRBD2. V lost 0 bases to trimming and J lost 4 bases; unmatched junction nucleotides: 6. The CDR3 runs 16 residues. Germline V CDR1 and CDR2: SGHNT, YYREEE (reference sequence). The CDR3 reads CASSLGGAGGADTQYF. DNA of the CDR3: TGTGCCAGCAGCTTGGGTGGAGCGGGAGGAGCAGATACGCAGTATTTT.

This rearrangement joins TRBV27 to TRBJ2-7; weak D call: TRBD1 (5 bases). In germline, CDR1 is MNHEY, CDR2 SMNVEV (reference sequence). V was trimmed by 6 bases and J by 0 bases, leaving 15 bases between them. The CDR3 has 15 residues. The DNA of the CDR3 is TGTGCCAGCAGGCCGAACAGGTTACTCTCCTACGAGCAGTACTTC. Protein sequence: CASRPNRLLSYEQYF.

The chain recombines TRBV15 with TRBJ1-1, with 8 bases fitting TRBD1. The CDR3 length is 15 residues. Germline CDR1 is LNHNV and CDR2 is YYDKDF (reference sequence). V lost 4 bases to trimming and J lost 6 bases; unmatched junction nucleotides: 10. CDR3: CATSTSAGGLSEAFF. In DNA form, the CDR3 reads TGTGCCACCAGCACTTCAGCAGGGGGCTTATCTGAAGCTTTCTTT.

This rearrangement joins TRBV7-2 to TRBJ1-1; D unclear. The CDR3 runs to 15 residues. Trimming left V 3 bases short and J 0 bases short, with 11 bases between. The germline CDR1 and CDR2 sequences are SGHTA and FQGNSA. The CDR3 nucleotides read TGTGCCAGCAGCTTTCGGCCCGGGTTGAACACTGAAGCTTTCTTT. This codes for CASSFRPGLNTEAFF.

The chain has TRBV14 and TRBJ2-1, with 7 positions matching TRBD1. There are 16 residues in the CDR3. Trimming removed 1 base from V and 8 bases from J; junction bases left unmatched: 11. Per germline, CDR1 SGHDN and CDR2 FVKESK. CDR3 coding DNA: TGTGCCAGCAGCCAAGCTCTATGGACAAGGGGGCATGAGCAGTTCTTC. As protein: CASSQALWTRGHEQFF. Drawing the rest from reference TRBV14 and TRBJ2-1, the complete variable domain is EAGVTQFPSHSVIEKGQTVTLRCDPISGHDNLYWYRRVMGKEIKFLLHFVKESKQDESGMPNNRFLAERTGGTYSTLKVQPAELEDSGVYFCASSQALWTRGHEQFFGPGTRLTVL.

CDR3 region: CASSLSWAVARGGETQYF. In DNA form, the CDR3 reads TGTGCCAGCAGTTTATCGTGGGCCGTCGCAAGAGGCGGGGAGACCCAGTACTTC. The chain couples TRBV27 to TRBJ2-5, with D possibly being TRBD2 (5 bases). CDR1 is MNHEY, CDR2 SMNVEV, per germline (reference sequence). With 0 bases removed from V and 5 bases from J, the gap between germline ends came to 22 bases. The CDR3 contains 18 residues.

V usage is TRBV7-2 and J usage is TRBJ1-2; 7 bases line up with TRBD1. CDR1 and CDR2 from the germline V gene are SGHTA and FQGNSA. The CDR3 runs to 14 residues. J was trimmed by 4 bases and V by 7 bases; bases with no gene match: 9. As DNA, the CDR3 is TGTGCCAGCACCTACGACAGGGTTGCCTATGGCTACACCTTC. Protein sequence: CASTYDRVAYGYTF.

The chain employs TRBV7-9 and TRBJ1-5; D might be TRBD1 (6 bases). The CDR3 is 14 amino acids. Germline V gene data show CDR1 as SEHNR and CDR2 as FQNEAQ (reference sequence). V gave up 5 bases and J gave up 4 bases, with 12 bases separating them. The CDR3 nucleotides read TGTGCCAGCAGCCCGACAGGCGCAAATCAGCCCCAGCATTTT. Protein product: CASSPTGANQPQHF.

The V gene is TRBV23-1, the J gene TRBJ1-1, with no clear D. TRBV23-1 is classed as an ORF, of uncertain function. V was shortened by 2 bases and J by 3 bases, with 7 bases between the two germline ends. The CDR3 length is 13 residues. The CDR3 sequence: CASSQGLYTEAFF. The CDR3 DNA follows: TGCGCCAGCAGTCAAGGACTGTACACTGAAGCTTTCTTT.

This clone came up a few times. In DNA, the CDR3 is TGTGCCAGCAGCTTACCAGAGCAGGGGTACGAGCAGTACTTC. This gives the protein CASSLPEQGYEQYF. The rearrangement links TRBV5-6 to TRBJ2-7; possibly TRBD1 for D (6 bases). The V end lost 2 bases, the J end lost 4 bases, and 13 bases lay between the germline ends. CDR1 and CDR2 from the germline V gene are SGHDT and YYEEEE. The CDR3 spans 14 residues. Full variable domain (remainder filled in from reference TRBV5-6 and TRBJ2-7): DAGVTQSPTHLIKTRGQQVTLRCSPKSGHDTVSWYQQALGQGPQFIFQYYEEEERQRGNFPDRFSGHQFPNYSSELNVNALLLGDSALYLCASSLPEQGYEQYFGPGTRLTVT.

The CDR3 is CSVDGSGTGELFF. The CDR3 bases are TGCAGCGTTGATGGGAGCGGCACCGGGGAGCTGTTTTTT. V and J are TRBV29-1 and TRBJ2-2; TRBD2 might be the D (5 bases). Germline CDR1 and CDR2: SQVTM and ANQGSEA. This CDR3 has 13 amino acids. The ends were cut back, 3 bases at V and 4 bases at J, with 9 bases in the middle.

The chain links TRBV3-1 (or the pseudogene TRBV3-2) to TRBJ2-1, with 10 bases identical to TRBD1. The CDR3 spans 13 residues. Germline V gene lookup returns CDR1 LGHDT and CDR2 YNNKEL (reference sequence). V lost 7 bases and J lost 6; bases outside the gene matches: 3. The CDR3 sequence is CASIRQGANEQFF. CDR3 nucleotides: TGTGCCAGCATCCGACAGGGGGCCAATGAGCAGTTCTTC.

The V call is TRBV5-4, the J call TRBJ1-5; 9 bases line up with TRBD1. Losses at the gene ends were 4 bases for V and 2 bases for J; bases not matched to a gene: 4. The CDR3 runs 15 residues. Looked up from germline, CDR1 is SGHNT and CDR2 is YYREEE (reference sequence). As DNA, the CDR3 is TGTGCCAGCAGCCAAGGACAGGGGCGCAATCAGCCCCAGCATTTT. Protein sequence: CASSQGQGRNQPQHF. Complete variable domain (other parts from reference TRBV5-4 and TRBJ1-5): ETGVTQSPTHLIKTRGQQVTLRCSSQSGHNTVSWYQQALGQGPQFIFQYYREEENGRGNFPPRFSGLQFPNYSSELNVNALELDDSALYLCASSQGQGRNQPQHFGDGTRLSIL.

The V gene is TRBV5-1, the J gene TRBJ2-7, with 10 bases matching TRBD2. The length of the CDR3 is 15 residues. Per germline, CDR1 SGHRS and CDR2 YFSETQ. The V segment lost 4 bases and the J segment 4 bases; nucleotides outside the gene matches: 8. CDR3 loop: CASSVLAGESYEQYF. For the CDR3, the DNA is TGCGCCAGCAGCGTCCTAGCGGGAGAATCGTACGAGCAGTACTTC.

The rearrangement links TRBV6-2 or TRBV6-3 to TRBJ1-2; 8 positions agree with TRBD1. V lost 6 bases and J lost 3; bases outside the gene matches: 6. The CDR3 consists of 14 residues. Germline V lookup: CDR1 MNHEY, CDR2 SVGEGT. The CDR3 nucleotides are TGTGCCAGCAGCCAGGGACAGGACTACTATGGCTACACCTTC. Its protein product is CASSQGQDYYGYTF.

V gene TRBV6-6 combines with J gene TRBJ1-1; the D is unclear. The CDR3 totals 15 residues. Germline V gene lookup returns CDR1 MNHNY and CDR2 SVGAGI (reference sequence). V dropped 6 bases and J dropped 1 base, with 15 bases sitting between them. CDR3 in amino acids: CASSLLREPNTEAFF. CDR3 nucleotide sequence: TGTGCCAGCAGCCTTCTTAGGGAGCCGAACACTGAAGCTTTCTTT.